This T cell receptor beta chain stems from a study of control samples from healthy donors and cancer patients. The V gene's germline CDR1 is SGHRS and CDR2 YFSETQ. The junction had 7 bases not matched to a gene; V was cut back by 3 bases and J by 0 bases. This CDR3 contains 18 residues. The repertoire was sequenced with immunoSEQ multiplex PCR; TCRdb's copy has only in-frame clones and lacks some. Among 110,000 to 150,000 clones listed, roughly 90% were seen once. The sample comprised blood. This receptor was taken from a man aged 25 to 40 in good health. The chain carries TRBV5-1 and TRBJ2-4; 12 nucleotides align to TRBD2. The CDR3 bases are TGCGCCAGCAGCTCCCTCCCGGGACTAGCGGGAGCCAAAAACATTCAGTACTTC. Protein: CASSSLPGLAGAKNIQYF. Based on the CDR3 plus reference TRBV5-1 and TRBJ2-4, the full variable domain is KAGVTQTPRYLIKTRGQQVTLSCSPISGHRSVSWYQQTPGQGLQFLFEYFSETQRNKGNFPGRFSGRQFSNSRSEMNVSTLELGDSALYLCASSSLPGLAGAKNIQYFGAGTRLSVL.